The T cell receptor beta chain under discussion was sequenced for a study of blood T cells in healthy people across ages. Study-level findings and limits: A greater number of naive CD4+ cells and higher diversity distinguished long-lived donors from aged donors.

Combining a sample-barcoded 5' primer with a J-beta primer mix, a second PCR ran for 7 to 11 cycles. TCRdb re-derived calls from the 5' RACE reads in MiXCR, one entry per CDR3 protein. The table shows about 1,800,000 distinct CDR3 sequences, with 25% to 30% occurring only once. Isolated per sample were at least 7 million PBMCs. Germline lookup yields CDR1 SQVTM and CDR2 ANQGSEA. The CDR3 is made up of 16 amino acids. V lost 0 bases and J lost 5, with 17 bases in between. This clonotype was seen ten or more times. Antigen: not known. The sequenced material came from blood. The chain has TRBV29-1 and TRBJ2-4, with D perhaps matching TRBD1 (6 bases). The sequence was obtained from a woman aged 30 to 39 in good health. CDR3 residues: CSVEDPGGSSQNIQYF. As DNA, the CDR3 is TGCAGCGTTGAAGACCCTGGGGGCTCCTCTCAAAACATTCAGTACTTC.